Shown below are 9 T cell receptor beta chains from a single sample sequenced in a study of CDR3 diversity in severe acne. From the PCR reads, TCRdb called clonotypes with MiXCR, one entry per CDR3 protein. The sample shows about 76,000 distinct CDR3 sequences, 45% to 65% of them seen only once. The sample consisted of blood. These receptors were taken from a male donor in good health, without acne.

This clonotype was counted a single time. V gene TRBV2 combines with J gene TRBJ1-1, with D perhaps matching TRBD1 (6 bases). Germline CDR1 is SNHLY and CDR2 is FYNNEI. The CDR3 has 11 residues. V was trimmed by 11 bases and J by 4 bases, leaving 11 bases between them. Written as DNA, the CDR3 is TGTGCCGCAGGCAGGGGCACTGAAGCTTTCTTT. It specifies CAAGRGTEAFF.

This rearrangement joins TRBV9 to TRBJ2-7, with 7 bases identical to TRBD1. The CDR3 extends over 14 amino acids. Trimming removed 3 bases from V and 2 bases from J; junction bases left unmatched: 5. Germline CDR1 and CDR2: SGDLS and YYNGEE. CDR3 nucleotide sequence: TGTGCCAGCAGCGCCGACAGGGCCACCTACGAGCAGTACTTC. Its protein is CASSADRATYEQYF.

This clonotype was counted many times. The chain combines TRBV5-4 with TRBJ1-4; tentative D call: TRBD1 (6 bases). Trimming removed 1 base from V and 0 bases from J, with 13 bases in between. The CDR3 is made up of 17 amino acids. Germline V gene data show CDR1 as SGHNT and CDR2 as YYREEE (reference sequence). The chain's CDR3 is CASSLMGASPTNEKLFF. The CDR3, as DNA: TGTGCCAGCAGCTTGATGGGGGCGAGTCCAACTAATGAAAAACTGTTTTTT.

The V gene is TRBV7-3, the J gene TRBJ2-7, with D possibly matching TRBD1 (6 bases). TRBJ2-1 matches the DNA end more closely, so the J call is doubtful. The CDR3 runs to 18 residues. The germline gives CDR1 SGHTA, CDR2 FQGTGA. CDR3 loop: CASSSILSRTEYLNEQFF. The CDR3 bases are TGTGCCAGCAGCTCCATCCTCAGCAGGACAGAGTACCTCAATGAGCAGTTCTTC.

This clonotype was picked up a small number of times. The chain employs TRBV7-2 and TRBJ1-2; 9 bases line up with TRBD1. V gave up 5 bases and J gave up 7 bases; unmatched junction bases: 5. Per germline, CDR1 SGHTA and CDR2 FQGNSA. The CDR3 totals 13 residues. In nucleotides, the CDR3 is TGTGCCAGCAGCGTACAGGGGGCTGGTGGCTACACCTTC. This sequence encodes CASSVQGAGGYTF.

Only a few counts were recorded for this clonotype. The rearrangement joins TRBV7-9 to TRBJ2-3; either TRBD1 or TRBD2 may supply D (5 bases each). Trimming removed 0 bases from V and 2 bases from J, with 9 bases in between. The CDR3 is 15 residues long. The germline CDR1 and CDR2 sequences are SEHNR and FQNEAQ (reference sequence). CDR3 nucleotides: TGTGCCAGCAGCTTAGCGGGACGGGACACAGATACGCAGTATTTT. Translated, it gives CASSLAGRDTDTQYF.

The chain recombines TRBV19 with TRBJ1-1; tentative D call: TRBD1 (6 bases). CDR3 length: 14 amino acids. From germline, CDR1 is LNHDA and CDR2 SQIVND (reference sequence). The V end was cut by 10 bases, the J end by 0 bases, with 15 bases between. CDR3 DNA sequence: TGTGCCACCACCGCGACAGGATTGAACACTGAAGCTTTCTTT. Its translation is CATTATGLNTEAFF.

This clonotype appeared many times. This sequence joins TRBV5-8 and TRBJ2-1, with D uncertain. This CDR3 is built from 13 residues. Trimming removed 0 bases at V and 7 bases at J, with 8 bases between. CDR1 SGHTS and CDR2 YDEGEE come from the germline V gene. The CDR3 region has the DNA TGTGCCAGCAGCTTGGTATCGCGGAATGAGCAGTTCTTC. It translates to CASSLVSRNEQFF.

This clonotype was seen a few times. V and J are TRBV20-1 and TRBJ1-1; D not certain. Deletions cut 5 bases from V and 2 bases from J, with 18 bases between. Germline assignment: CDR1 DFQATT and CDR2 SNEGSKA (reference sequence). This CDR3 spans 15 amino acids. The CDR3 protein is CSAQGAPGTNTEAFF. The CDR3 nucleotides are TGCAGTGCTCAAGGAGCGCCAGGCACCAACACTGAAGCTTTCTTT.